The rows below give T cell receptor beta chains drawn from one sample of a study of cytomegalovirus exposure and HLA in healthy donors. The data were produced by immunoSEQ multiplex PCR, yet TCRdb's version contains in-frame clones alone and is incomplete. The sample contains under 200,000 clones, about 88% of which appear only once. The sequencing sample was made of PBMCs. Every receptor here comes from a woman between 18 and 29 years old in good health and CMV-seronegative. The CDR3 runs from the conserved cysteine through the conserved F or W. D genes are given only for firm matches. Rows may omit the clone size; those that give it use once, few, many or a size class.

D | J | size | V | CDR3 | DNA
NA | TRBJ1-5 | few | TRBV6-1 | CASSGGRGIDQPQHF | TGTGCCAGCAGTGGTGGGCGAGGGATTGATCAGCCCCAGCATTTT
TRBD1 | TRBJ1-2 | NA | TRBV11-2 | CASSRGGQGGHGYTF | TGTGCCAGCAGCCGTGGGGGACAGGGGGGTCATGGCTACACCTTC
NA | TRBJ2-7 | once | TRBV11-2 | CASSLDRGRGGYEQYF | TGTGCCAGCAGCTTAGATCGGGGTCGAGGCGGATACGAGCAGTACTTC
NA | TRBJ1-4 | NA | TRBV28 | CASSYRENNEKLFF | TGTGCCAGCAGTTACAGGGAAAATAATGAAAAACTGTTTTTT
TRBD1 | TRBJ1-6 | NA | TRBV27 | CASSLRGRGTSPLHF | TGTGCCAGCAGCCTACGGGGCAGGGGGACTTCACCCCTCCACTTT
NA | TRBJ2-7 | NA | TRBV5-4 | CASSLLGGSYEQYF | TGTGCCAGCAGCTTGTTAGGGGGAAGCTACGAGCAGTACTTC
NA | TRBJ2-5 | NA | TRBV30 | CAWSRIRGENQETQYF | TGTGCCTGGAGTCGGATCAGGGGAGAGAACCAAGAGACCCAGTACTTC
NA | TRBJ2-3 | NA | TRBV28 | CASRHPLEALSTDTQYF | TGTGCCAGCAGACACCCCTTGGAGGCTTTAAGCACAGATACGCAGTATTTT
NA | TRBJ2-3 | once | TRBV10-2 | CASSVGYDTDTQYF | TGCGCCAGCAGTGTGGGCTACGACACAGATACGCAGTATTTT
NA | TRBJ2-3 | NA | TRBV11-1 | CASSPRRADTQYF | TGTGCCAGCAGCCCCCGCAGAGCGGATACGCAGTATTTT
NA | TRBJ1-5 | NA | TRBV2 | CASSEVSDNQPQHF | TGTGCCAGCAGTGAAGTTTCAGACAATCAGCCCCAGCATTTT
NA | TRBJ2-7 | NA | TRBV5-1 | CASSFNPGDSYEQYF | TGCGCCAGCAGCTTCAACCCCGGGGACTCCTACGAGCAGTACTTC
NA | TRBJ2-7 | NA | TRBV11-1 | CASSLGGRREQYF | TGTGCCAGCAGCTTAGGGGGCCGTCGGGAGCAGTACTTC
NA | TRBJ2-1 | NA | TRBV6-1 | CASSERVAAYNEQFF | TGTGCCAGCAGTGAGAGAGTAGCGGCCTACAATGAGCAGTTCTTC
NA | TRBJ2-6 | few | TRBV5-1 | CASSLPISGANVLTF | TGCGCCAGCAGCTTGCCAATCTCTGGGGCCAACGTCCTGACTTTC
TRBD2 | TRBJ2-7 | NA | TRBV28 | CASSLRLAGVYEQYF | TGTGCCAGCAGCTTGAGACTAGCGGGAGTATACGAGCAGTACTTC
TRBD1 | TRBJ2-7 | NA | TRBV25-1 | CASSGSPGTGEQYF | TGTGCCAGCAGTGGAAGTCCCGGGACAGGGGAGCAGTACTTC
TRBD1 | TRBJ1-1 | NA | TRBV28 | CASTITSDRGPEAFF | TGTGCCAGCACCATCACCTCGGACAGGGGGCCTGAAGCTTTCTTT
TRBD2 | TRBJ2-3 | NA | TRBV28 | CASRRTSGGTGDTQYF | TGTGCCAGCAGACGGACTAGCGGGGGTACTGGGGATACGCAGTATTTT
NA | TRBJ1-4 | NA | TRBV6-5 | CASSYSSATNEKLFF | TGTGCCAGCAGTTACAGTAGCGCAACTAATGAAAAACTGTTTTTT
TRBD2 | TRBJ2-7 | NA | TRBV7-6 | CASSLGLAGVGEQYF | TGTGCCAGCAGCCTCGGACTAGCGGGAGTAGGCGAGCAGTACTTC
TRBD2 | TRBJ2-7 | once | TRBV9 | CASSVGVAGDYEQYF | TGTGCCAGCAGCGTAGGGGTAGCGGGAGACTACGAGCAGTACTTC
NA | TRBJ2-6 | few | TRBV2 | CASSEEGRIFGANVLTF | TGTGCCAGCAGTGAGGAGGGGAGGATCTTTGGGGCCAACGTCCTGACTTTC
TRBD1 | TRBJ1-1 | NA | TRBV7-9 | CASRRDSEAFF | TGTGCCAGCAGAAGGGACAGTGAAGCTTTCTTT
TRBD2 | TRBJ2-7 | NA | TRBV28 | CASSQAGGSYEQYF | TGTGCCAGCAGCCAAGCGGGAGGCTCCTACGAGCAGTACTTC
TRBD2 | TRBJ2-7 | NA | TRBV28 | CARPGPGKKRGAYEQYF | TGTGCCAGGCCCGGCCCAGGGAAGAAGCGGGGGGCCTACGAGCAGTACTTC
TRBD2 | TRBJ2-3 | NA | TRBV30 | CAWSVGGGGTDTQYF | TGTGCCTGGAGTGTCGGGGGAGGGGGCACAGATACGCAGTATTTT
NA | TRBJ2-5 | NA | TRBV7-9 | CASSSSRHRQETQYF | TGTGCCAGCAGCTCCTCTCGACACCGCCAAGAGACCCAGTACTTC
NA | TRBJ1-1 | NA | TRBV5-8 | CASSLAVRVGTEAFF | TGTGCCAGCAGCTTGGCGGTCAGGGTGGGCACTGAAGCTTTCTTT
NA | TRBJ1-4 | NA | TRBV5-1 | CASSSTGPTNEKLFF | TGCGCCAGCAGCAGTACAGGGCCAACTAATGAAAAACTGTTTTTT